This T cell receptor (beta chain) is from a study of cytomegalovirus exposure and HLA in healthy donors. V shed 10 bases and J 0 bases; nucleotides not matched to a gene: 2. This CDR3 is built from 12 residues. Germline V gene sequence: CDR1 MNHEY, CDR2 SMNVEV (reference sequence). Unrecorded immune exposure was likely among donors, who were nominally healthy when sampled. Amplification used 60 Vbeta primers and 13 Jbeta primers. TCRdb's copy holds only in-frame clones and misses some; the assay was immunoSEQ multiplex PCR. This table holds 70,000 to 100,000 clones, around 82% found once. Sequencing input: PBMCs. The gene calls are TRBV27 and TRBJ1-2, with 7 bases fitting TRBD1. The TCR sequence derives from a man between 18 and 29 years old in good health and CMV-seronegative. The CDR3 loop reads CANGTANYGYTF. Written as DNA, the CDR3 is TGTGCCAACGGGACAGCTAACTATGGCTACACCTTC.